The 21 T cell receptor beta chains listed next were all sequenced from one sample in a study of follicular helper T cells after annual influenza vaccination. Profiled with immunoSEQ multiplex PCR; TCRdb holds only in-frame clones, not every one. The repertoire holds under 12,000 clones, with roughly four fifths as singletons. The sample here was CXCR5- memory CD4+ T cells sorted from blood, taken 6 weeks after influenza vaccination. These receptors were obtained from an adult who received the influenza vaccine.

This chain links TRBV7-2 with TRBJ2-5; the D gene is possibly TRBD2 (5 bases). The CDR3 spans 13 residues. Germline lookup yields CDR1 SGHTA and CDR2 FQGNSA. Trimming removed 1 base at V and 4 bases at J, with 7 bases between. This CDR3 is CASSLVGGETQYF. CDR3 DNA: TGTGCCAGCAGCTTAGTAGGAGGAGAGACCCAGTACTTC.

The DNA of the CDR3 is TGTGCCAGCAGTCGAAAGGCAGGCTCTCCGCCCCAGCATTTT. Its protein is CASSRKAGSPPQHF. The V call is TRBV27, the J call TRBJ1-5; D unresolved. The ends were cut back, 5 bases at V and 9 bases at J, with 17 bases in the middle. CDR1 is MNHEY and CDR2 is SMNVEV in the germline V gene (reference sequence). CDR3 length equals 14 residues.

Comments on this clone: Since no conserved phenylalanine or tryptophan closes the CDR3, a read error is the likely cause. Because the CDR3's place on the DNA is in doubt, the DNA is left out and the CDR3 is given as listed by TCRdb. V gene TRBV19 combines with J gene TRBJ2-3; the D segment call TRBD2 is taken from the table without a DNA check. CDR1 LNHDA and CDR2 SQIVND come from the germline V gene (reference sequence). The CDR3 is 8 residues long, counting both termini. CDR3 amino acids: CASSGEYT.

The chain couples TRBV6-6 to TRBJ2-1; weak D call: TRBD1 (7 bases). Trimming shortened V by 6 bases and J by 9 bases, and 21 bases separated the two germline ends. CDR1 and CDR2 from the germline V gene are MNHNY and SVGAGI (reference sequence). The CDR3 spans 15 residues. The DNA of the CDR3 is TGTGCCAGCAGAAACGGAGGGGGCGGTACCGCTGAGCAGTTCTTC. This codes for CASRNGGGGTAEQFF.

The chain combines TRBV6-5 with TRBJ1-5; TRBD1 might be the D (5 bases). This CDR3 is 13 amino acids long. V lost 10 bases and J 4 bases, leaving 14 bases between the germline ends. Germline V gene sequence: CDR1 MNHEY, CDR2 SVGAGI. The CDR3 protein is CATQRDGNQPQHF. The CDR3 nucleotides read TGTGCCACCCAGAGGGACGGAAATCAGCCCCAGCATTTT.

The chain couples TRBV28 to TRBJ2-7; 10 nucleotides align to TRBD1. The CDR3 covers 15 residues. Per the germline V gene, CDR1 is MDHEN and CDR2 is SYDVKM. V lost 5 bases to trimming and J lost 0 bases; unmatched junction nucleotides: 4. CDR3 coding DNA: TGTGCCAGCAGTCCCCGGACAGGGGGCTCCTACGAGCAGTACTTC. This encodes CASSPRTGGSYEQYF.

The rearrangement uses TRBV2 and TRBJ2-7, with TRBD1 identical over 7 bases. The J segment lost 4 bases and the V segment lost 0 bases, leaving 9 bases of the junction unmatched. In germline, CDR1 is SNHLY, CDR2 FYNNEI. This CDR3 region has 16 residues. CDR3 DNA: TGTGCCAGCAGTGAAGCGCTAACTACAGGGGCGTACGAGCAGTACTTC. Its translation is CASSEALTTGAYEQYF.

This rearrangement joins TRBV11-3 to TRBJ2-5; 10 bases are a match to TRBD1. The length of the CDR3 is 17 residues. Germline trimming cut 11 bases from V and 5 bases from J; bases unmatched to any gene: 20. The germline V gene encodes CDR1 SGHNT and CDR2 YENEEA. The CDR3 protein is CAGAQGTGVFLSETQYF. CDR3 coding DNA: TGTGCCGGCGCGCAAGGGACAGGGGTTTTCTTGTCCGAGACCCAGTACTTC.

The chain carries TRBV28 and TRBJ1-2, with TRBD1 as a possible D gene (6 bases). Germline CDR1 and CDR2: MDHEN and SYDVKM. CDR3 length equals 12 residues. The ends were cut back, 6 bases at V and 4 bases at J, with 9 bases in the middle. CDR3 nucleotides: TGTGCCAGCAGCGACAGGCTCTATGGCTACACCTTC. Residues: CASSDRLYGYTF.

The V gene is TRBV7-9, the J gene TRBJ2-1, with TRBD2 matching 8 bases. J was trimmed by 4 bases and V by 7 bases; bases with no gene match: 9. Germline CDR1 reads SEHNR; CDR2 reads FQNEAQ (reference sequence). The CDR3 is 15 amino acids. The CDR3 DNA reads TGTGCCAGCAAGGCCCCGGGAGGGCCTTACAATGAGCAGTTCTTC. Translation gives CASKAPGGPYNEQFF.

The chain employs TRBV4-3 and TRBJ2-1, with D maybe TRBD2 (5 bases). The V end lost 4 bases, the J end lost 9 bases, and 16 bases lay between the germline ends. The CDR3 length is 14 residues. Germline CDR1 is LGHNA and CDR2 is YSLEER. Written as DNA, the CDR3 is TGCGCCAGCAGCCGGGAACCTCTAGCACCTGAGCAGTTCTTC. Translation gives CASSREPLAPEQFF.

Written as DNA, the CDR3 is TGTGCCAGCAGGAGAGGGGCTAATGAAAAACTGTTTTTT. Encoded protein: CASRRGANEKLFF. This chain joins TRBV6-5 and TRBJ1-4; a weak D match, TRBD1 (5 bases). In germline, CDR1 is MNHEY, CDR2 SVGAGI. The CDR3 has 13 residues. V lost 6 bases, J lost 3 bases, and 8 bases lay in between.

The rearrangement joins TRBV19 to TRBJ1-5; no clear D gene. CDR1 is LNHDA and CDR2 is SQIVND in the germline V gene (reference sequence). The CDR3 extends over 16 amino acids. Trimming removed 5 bases from V and 6 bases from J, with 20 bases in between. In DNA form, the CDR3 reads TGTGCCAGTAGTCTCCAAGGGAGGATTTGGGCTCAGCCCCAGCATTTT. Translating gives CASSLQGRIWAQPQHF. Drawing the rest from reference TRBV19 and TRBJ1-5, the complete variable domain is DGGITQSPKYLFRKEGQNVTLSCEQNLNHDAMYWYRQDPGQGLRLIYYSQIVNDFQKGDIAEGYSVSREKKESFPLTVTSAQKNPTAFYLCASSLQGRIWAQPQHFGDGTRLSIL.

V and J are TRBV28 and TRBJ1-1; D gene unclear. Germline V gene sequence: CDR1 MDHEN, CDR2 SYDVKM. The length of the CDR3 is 14 residues. V was shortened by 5 bases and J by 4 bases, with 14 bases between the two germline ends. CDR3 DNA sequence: TGTGCCAGCAGTGAGCCTCGGACGCGCACTGAAGCTTTCTTT. It codes for CASSEPRTRTEAFF.

This clone showed up just a few times. The V call is TRBV7-2, the J call TRBJ1-2; 9 positions match TRBD1. Germline CDR1 reads SGHTA; CDR2 reads FQGNSA. The CDR3 spans 15 residues. The V segment lost 3 bases and the J segment 6 bases; nucleotides outside the gene matches: 8. CDR3: CASSFLQGAVHGYTF. As DNA, the CDR3 is TGTGCCAGCAGCTTTTTACAGGGGGCAGTACATGGCTACACCTTC.

The chain uses TRBV28 and TRBJ1-5; the D is unclear. This CDR3 region has 14 residues. V gave up 2 bases and J gave up 7 bases, with 12 bases separating them. Per germline, CDR1 MDHEN and CDR2 SYDVKM. The CDR3 region is CASSLPGWEQPQHF. The CDR3 DNA follows: TGTGCCAGCAGTTTACCCGGATGGGAGCAGCCCCAGCATTTT.

The rearrangement links TRBV15 to TRBJ2-3; D uncertain. V was cut by 0 bases and J by 0 bases, with 13 bases left in between. Germline V gives CDR1 LNHNV, CDR2 YYDKDF (reference sequence). This CDR3 contains 17 residues. CDR3 in DNA: TGTGCCACCAGCAGAGATAAGGGTAACCCTAGCACAGATACGCAGTATTTT. Translating it yields CATSRDKGNPSTDTQYF. Drawing the rest from reference TRBV15 and TRBJ2-3, the complete variable domain is DAMVIQNPRYQVTQFGKPVTLSCSQTLNHNVMYWYQQKSSQAPKLLFHYYDKDFNNEADTPDNFQSRRPNTSFCFLDIRSPGLGDTAMYLCATSRDKGNPSTDTQYFGPGTRLTVL.

The V gene is TRBV7-2, the J gene TRBJ1-1; D is unclear. Germline values: CDR1 SGHTA, CDR2 FQGNSA. V gave up 1 base and J gave up 11 bases, with 14 bases separating them. The CDR3 spans 13 residues. This chain's CDR3 is CASSLDAGFGAFF. The CDR3 DNA sequence: TGTGCCAGCAGCTTAGACGCCGGATTCGGTGCTTTCTTT.

The chain has TRBV5-8 and TRBJ2-6; D is uncertain. The CDR3 spans 16 residues. The ends were cut back, 2 bases at V and 2 bases at J, with 11 bases in the middle. Per germline, CDR1 SGHTS and CDR2 YDEGEE. The CDR3 protein is CASSFMRFAGANVLTF. In DNA, the CDR3 is TGTGCCAGCAGCTTTATGAGGTTTGCTGGGGCCAACGTCCTGACTTTC.

The rearrangement links TRBV20-1 to TRBJ2-1; 7 nucleotides align to TRBD2. The CDR3 runs 10 residues. Germline V gene lookup returns CDR1 DFQATT and CDR2 SNEGSKA (reference sequence). The V gene end was trimmed by 6 bases and the J gene end by 8 bases; junction bases not matched to a gene: 1. CDR3 nucleotide sequence: TGCAGTGCCGCGGGAGATGAGCAGTTCTTC. It specifies CSAAGDEQFF.

The chain joins TRBV4-3 to TRBJ1-1; D remains unclear. This CDR3 comprises 14 residues. V was shortened by 0 bases and J by 2 bases, with 7 bases between the two germline ends. From germline, CDR1 is LGHNA and CDR2 YSLEER. In DNA, the CDR3 is TGCGCCAGCAGCCAAGAACAGTTAAACACTGAAGCTTTCTTT. Residues: CASSQEQLNTEAFF.